This is a list of T cell receptor beta chains from one sample in a study of blood T cell repertoires in COVID-19. Clones were read by immunoSEQ multiplex PCR, and TCRdb kept only the in-frame ones, dropping some. The sample lists about 120,000 clones, about 88% occurring once. The sequenced sample consisted of peripheral blood. Source of these receptors: a man aged 40-49 years with acute or convalescent COVID-19. CDR3s include the opening cysteine and the closing phenylalanine or tryptophan. The D gene is left open where the match is weak. Size values are once, few and many counts, or a class for expanded clones, and some rows have none.

V	J	D	size	CDR3	DNA
TRBV27	TRBJ1-2	TRBD1	once	CASRGSTGNYGYTF	TGTGCCAGCAGGGGATCGACAGGGAACTATGGCTACACCTTC
TRBV27	TRBJ2-7	TRBD1	once	CASSSPRTGGAYEQYF	TGTGCCAGCAGTTCCCCCCGGACAGGGGGTGCCTACGAGCAGTACTTC
TRBV4-2	TRBJ2-7	TRBD1	-	CASSRAGTGGKSYEQYF	TGTGCCAGCAGCCGAGCCGGGACAGGGGGAAAATCCTACGAGCAGTACTTC
TRBV7-9	TRBJ1-2	TRBD1	-	CASSSRRTGLYGYTF	TGTGCCAGCAGCTCACGAAGGACAGGGCTCTATGGCTACACCTTC
TRBV15	TRBJ2-1	-	-	CATSRDRGSYNEQFF	TGTGCCACCAGCAGAGATAGAGGCTCCTACAATGAGCAGTTCTTC
TRBV5-1	TRBJ2-5	TRBD1	-	CASSPGQLQETQYF	TGCGCCAGCAGCCCGGGACAGCTCCAAGAGACCCAGTACTTC
TRBV7-9	TRBJ2-2	TRBD1	-	CASSLRQGYSTGELFF	TGTGCCAGCAGCCTACGACAGGGCTATTCCACCGGGGAGCTGTTTTTT
TRBV29-1	TRBJ2-5	TRBD2	-	CSVELAGGQETQYF	TGCAGCGTTGAACTAGCGGGGGGGCAAGAGACCCAGTACTTC
TRBV11-3	TRBJ2-7	-	-	CASSLLVGYF	TGTGCCAGCAGCCTTTTGGTCGGGTACTTC
TRBV5-1	TRBJ2-5	TRBD1	-	CASSPTGDRDVETQYF	TGCGCCAGCAGCCCTACGGGGGACAGGGATGTGGAGACCCAGTACTTC
TRBV29-1	TRBJ1-4	TRBD1	-	CSAETGGNEKLFF	TGCAGCGCCGAGACAGGGGGGAATGAAAAACTGTTTTTT
TRBV18	TRBJ1-1	-	-	CASSSGGNTEAFF	TGTGCCAGCTCATCCGGAGGGAACACTGAAGCTTTCTTT
TRBV12-3/TRBV12-4	TRBJ2-7	-	-	CASSLQGSYEQYF	TGTGCCAGCAGTTTACAGGGGAGCTACGAGCAGTACTTC
TRBV28	TRBJ1-3	-	-	CASSLSRVSGNTIYF	TGTGCCAGCAGTTTATCTCGGGTCTCTGGAAACACCATATATTTT
TRBV5-4	TRBJ1-1	TRBD1	-	CASSQIWTGKDTEAFF	TGTGCCAGCAGCCAAATATGGACAGGGAAGGACACTGAAGCTTTCTTT
TRBV24-1	TRBJ2-1	-	-	CATSEVPVLGGPSYNEQFF	TGTGCCACCAGTGAAGTCCCCGTTTTGGGGGGACCCTCCTACAATGAGCAGTTCTTC
TRBV2	TRBJ1-2	-	-	CASSEALAAIGGYTF	TGTGCCAGCAGTGAAGCGCTGGCGGCGATCGGTGGCTACACCTTC
TRBV24-1	TRBJ2-1	TRBD1	-	CATSDVGQGGQFF	TGTGCCACCAGTGATGTAGGACAGGGTGGGCAGTTCTTC
TRBV24-1	TRBJ2-1	-	-	CATSDFQGNEQFF	TGTGCCACCAGTGATTTCCAGGGGAATGAGCAGTTCTTC